This T cell receptor (beta chain) was obtained from a study of blood T cell repertoires in COVID-19. In the authors' workflow: Cell counts per sample came from amplifying reference gene primers. Assay used: immunoSEQ multiplex PCR; TCRdb lists only in-frame clones, some missing. The DNA was the basis for D and trimming; V, J and clone size are from that table. The sample yields fewer than 200,000 clones, 81% seen once. While infection was still active, Seattle patients were enrolled and then followed longitudinally. This TCR was recovered from a woman older than 75 with COVID-19, enrolled during active disease. The material sequenced was peripheral blood.

DNA of the CDR3: TGTGCCAGCAGCCCGGAGGGACAGCTAAATGGCTACACCTTC. This codes for CASSPEGQLNGYTF. The chain uses TRBV5-5 and TRBJ1-2; 7 bases line up with TRBD1. Germline-derived CDR1 and CDR2 are SGHKS and YYEKEE (reference sequence). The CDR3 extends over 14 amino acids. V was clipped by 4 bases and J by 6 bases; unmatched bases: 9.